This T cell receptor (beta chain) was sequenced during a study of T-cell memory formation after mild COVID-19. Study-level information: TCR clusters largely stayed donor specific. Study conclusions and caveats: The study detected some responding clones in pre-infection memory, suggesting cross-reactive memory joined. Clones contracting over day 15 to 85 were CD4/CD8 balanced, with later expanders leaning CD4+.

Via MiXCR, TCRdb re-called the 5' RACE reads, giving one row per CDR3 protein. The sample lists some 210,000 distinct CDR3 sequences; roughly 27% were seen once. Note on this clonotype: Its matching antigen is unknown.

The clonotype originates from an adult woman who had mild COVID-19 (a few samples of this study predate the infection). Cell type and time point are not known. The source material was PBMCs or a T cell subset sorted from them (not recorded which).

CDR3 sequence reads: CASSPGQGIANYGYTF. CDR3 bases: TGTGCCAGCAGCCCCGGACAGGGGATAGCTAACTATGGCTACACCTTC. The gene calls are TRBV7-2 and TRBJ1-2, with 9 bases that match TRBD1. Germline V gene lookup returns CDR1 SGHTA and CDR2 FQGNSA. Unmatched junction bases numbered 7, after V lost 5 bases and J lost 0 bases. CDR3 size: 16 residues. Full variable domain (missing parts from reference TRBV7-2 and TRBJ1-2): GAGVSQSPSNKVTEKGKDVELRCDPISGHTALYWYRQSLGQGLEFLIYFQGNSAPDKSGLPSDRFSAERTGGSVSTLTIQRTQQEDSAVYLCASSPGQGIANYGYTFGSGTRLTVV.